This TCR beta chain comes out of a study of a mutant IDH1 vaccine in newly diagnosed glioma. Study summary: All eight of the vaccinations patients received fell in weeks 1, 3, 5, 7, 11, 15, 19 and 23. Patients received vaccination from 4-6 weeks after radiotherapy alone, or with temozolomide cycles. Study-wide results and caveats: Patients mounted vaccine-induced immune responses in around 93% of cases.

Generated by immunoSEQ multiplex PCR, the TCRdb table keeps only in-frame clones and is missing some. The table lists 110,000 or so clones, 90% of them singletons. In its sample, this clone was seen once. What it binds is unknown. Looked up from germline, CDR1 is SGHRS and CDR2 is YFSETQ. The junction had 5 bases not matched to a gene; V was cut back by 1 base and J by 2 bases. The CDR3 is made up of 15 amino acids. Time point: week 11, during vaccination. Vaccine doses each comprised 300 ug of mutant IDH1 20-mer peptide, with topical imiquimod. This clonotype originated in a woman in her fifties or sixties with glioma. The sample here was PBMCs, taken from a glioma patient whose treatment included an IDH1 peptide vaccine. The chain combines TRBV5-1 with TRBJ2-7, with 8 bases matching TRBD1. The CDR3, as DNA: TGCGCCAGCAGCTTGCCGGGACAGGTGACCTACGAGCAGTACTTC. This translates into CASSLPGQVTYEQYF.